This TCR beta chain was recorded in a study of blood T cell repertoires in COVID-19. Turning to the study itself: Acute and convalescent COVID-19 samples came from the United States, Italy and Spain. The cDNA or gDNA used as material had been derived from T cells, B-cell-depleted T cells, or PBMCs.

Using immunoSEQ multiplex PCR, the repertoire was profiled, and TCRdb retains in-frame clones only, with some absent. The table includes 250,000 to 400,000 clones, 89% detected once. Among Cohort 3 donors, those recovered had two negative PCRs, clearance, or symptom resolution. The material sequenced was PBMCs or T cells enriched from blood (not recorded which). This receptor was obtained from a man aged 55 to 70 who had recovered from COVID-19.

The CDR3 protein is CASSASGSYNEQFF. The DNA of the CDR3 is TGTGCCAGCAGCGCTAGCGGATCCTACAATGAGCAGTTCTTC. The chain links TRBV7-2 to TRBJ2-1; TRBD2 matches 7 bases. J gave up 1 base and V 5 bases, and 2 bases lay outside the gene matches. The CDR3 is made up of 14 amino acids. CDR1 is SGHTA, CDR2 FQGNSA, per germline.